These T cell receptor beta chains were read from a single sample in a study of T cell responses to AZD1222 COVID-19 vaccine. Method: immunoSEQ multiplex PCR; TCRdb's copy keeps in-frame clones and lacks some. Among roughly 140,000 clones listed, just over 90% were seen once. Specimen: peripheral blood, collected on day 0 of AZD1222 vaccination. The receptors stem from an adult in good health. Both conserved end residues are part of each CDR3. D genes are given only for firm matches. Not every row has a clone size; where given, it reads once, few, many or a size class.

clone_size	v_call	j_call	d_call	cdr3_aa	cdr3_nt
NA	TRBV7-3	TRBJ2-1	TRBD1	CASSLGQGAYNEQFF	TGTGCCAGCAGCTTAGGACAGGGGGCCTACAATGAGCAGTTCTTC
once	TRBV5-4	TRBJ2-1	NA	CASSLGVLANEQFF	TGTGCCAGCAGCTTGGGAGTTCTTGCAAATGAGCAGTTCTTC
once	TRBV5-1	TRBJ2-7	TRBD1	CASSLAGTGPTFSYEQYF	TGCGCCAGCAGCTTGGCTGGGACAGGGCCTACTTTCTCCTACGAGCAGTACTTC
NA	TRBV4-2	TRBJ1-5	NA	CASSHRWGYSNQPQHF	TGTGCCAGCAGCCATCGGTGGGGGTATAGCAATCAGCCCCAGCATTTT
NA	TRBV3-1/TRBV3-2	TRBJ1-3	NA	CASSQDRDSSGNTIYF	TGTGCCAGCAGCCAAGATAGAGACAGCTCTGGAAACACCATATATTTT
NA	TRBV12-3/TRBV12-4	TRBJ1-2	NA	CASSRRQDGYTF	TGTGCCAGCAGCCGGAGACAGGATGGCTACACCTTC
NA	TRBV7-9	TRBJ2-1	NA	CASSLPVGGSYNEQFF	TGTGCCAGCAGCTTACCGGTCGGGGGCTCCTACAATGAGCAGTTCTTC
NA	TRBV7-9	TRBJ1-2	NA	CASSSAPQGLPRDGYTF	TGTGCCAGCAGCTCTGCCCCACAGGGCCTCCCGAGGGATGGCTACACCTTC
NA	TRBV10-3	TRBJ1-2	TRBD1	CAISIGQGGNYGYTF	TGTGCCATCAGCATCGGACAGGGTGGTAACTATGGCTACACCTTC
NA	TRBV7-9	TRBJ2-7	TRBD2	CASSDSRLAPTYEQYF	TGTGCCAGCAGCGACTCCAGACTAGCCCCTACCTACGAGCAGTACTTC
NA	TRBV4-3	TRBJ1-3	TRBD1	CASSQDHGTDGLVVSGNTIYF	TGCGCCAGCAGCCAAGATCACGGGACAGACGGCCTAGTGGTCTCTGGAAACACCATATATTTT
NA	TRBV6-5	TRBJ1-1	NA	CASSGQNMNTEAFF	TGTGCCAGCAGCGGACAGAATATGAACACTGAAGCTTTCTTT
NA	TRBV7-6	TRBJ2-1	NA	CASSLARKGVSSYNEQFF	TGTGCCAGCAGCTTAGCGAGGAAGGGCGTGAGCTCCTACAATGAGCAGTTCTTC
NA	TRBV14	TRBJ1-2	NA	CASSQVDRYGYTF	TGTGCCAGCAGCCAGGTAGATCGCTATGGCTACACCTTC
NA	TRBV2	TRBJ2-2	TRBD1	CASRKTGGAGELFF	TGTGCCAGCAGGAAGACAGGGGGGGCCGGGGAGCTGTTTTTT
once	TRBV6-2/TRBV6-3	TRBJ2-1	TRBD2	CASSYSLAGGHVDEQFF	TGTGCCAGCAGTTACTCTCTAGCGGGAGGACACGTCGATGAGCAGTTCTTC
NA	TRBV28	TRBJ2-1	NA	CASSGTLYNEQFF	TGTGCCAGCAGCGGGACACTATACAATGAGCAGTTCTTC
NA	TRBV2	TRBJ1-6	NA	CASGVYMALHF	TGTGCCAGCGGGGTTTACATGGCCCTCCACTTT
NA	TRBV9	TRBJ2-1	NA	CASSDSISYNEQFF	TGTGCCAGCAGCGACAGTATCTCCTACAATGAGCAGTTCTTC
NA	TRBV7-2	TRBJ2-3	TRBD2	CASSYEREVPTDTQYF	TGTGCCAGCAGCTACGAGCGGGAGGTTCCCACAGATACGCAGTATTTT
few	TRBV7-9	TRBJ2-2	NA	CASRSLANTGELFF	TGTGCCAGCAGATCACTAGCGAACACCGGGGAGCTGTTTTTT
NA	TRBV20-1	TRBJ1-2	NA	CSAPMRGYTF	TGCAGTGCTCCCATGAGAGGCTACACCTTC
NA	TRBV28	TRBJ1-3	NA	CASSPPGRWSSGNTIYF	TGTGCCAGCAGTCCCCCGGGACGGTGGAGCTCTGGAAACACCATATATTTT
few	TRBV6-5	TRBJ2-3	NA	CASGVRTDYTDTQYF	TGTGCCAGTGGGGTGCGGACGGACTACACAGATACGCAGTATTTT
NA	TRBV10-3	TRBJ1-2	TRBD1	CATRTGIVYGYTF	TGTGCCACAAGGACAGGGATTGTATATGGCTACACCTTC
NA	TRBV28	TRBJ1-5	NA	CASIMMGNQPQHF	TGTGCCAGCATCATGATGGGGAATCAGCCCCAGCATTTT
NA	TRBV19	TRBJ2-1	TRBD1	CASSRTGLGYNEQFF	TGTGCCAGTAGTCGGACAGGGCTGGGGTACAATGAGCAGTTCTTC
NA	TRBV25-1	TRBJ2-1	NA	CASSALAGAILNEQFF	TGTGCCAGCAGTGCGCTGGCAGGGGCGATCTTAAATGAGCAGTTCTTC
NA	TRBV27	TRBJ1-1	TRBD1	CASQLTGGFEAFF	TGTGCCAGCCAACTAACAGGGGGCTTTGAAGCTTTCTTT
once	TRBV15	TRBJ2-2	NA	CATSRRLPANTGELFF	TGTGCCACCAGCAGAAGGCTCCCCGCGAACACCGGGGAGCTGTTTTTT
NA	TRBV18	TRBJ1-2	NA	CASSPRQTGPNYGYTF	TGTGCCAGCTCACCCCGTCAGACAGGTCCTAACTATGGCTACACCTTC
once	TRBV2	TRBJ1-2	NA	CASSEYERAHALF	TGTGCCAGCAGTGAATACGAGAGAGCCCATGCTCTCTTC
NA	TRBV29-1	TRBJ2-7	TRBD1	CSVEPTQGYEQYF	TGCAGCGTTGAACCTACACAGGGGTACGAGCAGTACTTC